The sequence of this T cell receptor beta chain was determined in a study of CD8 T cells in ankylosing spondylitis. TCRdb re-called the 5' RACE reads through MiXCR, storing one row per CDR3 protein. The sample gives 350,000 to 400,000 distinct CDR3 sequences, around 20% of which show up once; roughly 13% is in the top ten. The CDR3 totals 16 residues. The V and J ends lost 3 bases and 3 bases respectively, with 14 bases between them. This clonotype has a handful of counts. This TCR derives from a male donor with ankylosing spondylitis or in good health (not recorded which). The genes are TRBV12-3 or TRBV12-4 and TRBJ2-2, with D perhaps TRBD1 (6 bases). Sequenced material: blood, either unsorted or a sorted T cell fraction (not recorded which). Here the CDR3 reads CASSFSGRGHTGELFF. The CDR3 DNA sequence: TGTGCCAGCAGTTTTTCTGGCAGGGGACACACCGGGGAGCTGTTTTTT.